A selection of T cell receptor beta chains follows, all from one sample in a study of post-analysis software for immune sequencing data. TCRdb reprocessed the PCR reads via MiXCR and lists one record per CDR3 protein. The sample yields 350,000 to 500,000 distinct CDR3 sequences, 30% to 45% seen once. Sequenced: blood. The receptors originated from a girl aged 2 to 9 with multiple sclerosis. Both conserved end residues are part of each CDR3. A D gene is named only where the DNA matches it firmly. Rows give clone size only sometimes, using once, few, many, or a class for an expanded clone.

abundance | j_gene | v_gene | d_gene | CDR3aa | CDR3nt
few | TRBJ1-2 | TRBV6-5 | TRBD1 | CVTMGQGLGGYTF | TGTGTCACAATGGGACAGGGGTTAGGTGGCTACACCTTC
NA | TRBJ2-3 | TRBV10-3 | NA | CAISELGHPADTQYF | TGTGCCATCAGTGAGTTAGGTCATCCGGCAGATACGCAGTATTTT
NA | TRBJ2-3 | TRBV4-3 | NA | CASSQDARGRGTDTQYF | TGCGCCAGCAGCCAAGATGCTAGGGGAAGGGGCACAGATACGCAGTATTTT
NA | TRBJ1-2 | TRBV7-8 | NA | CASSLAFDRGYTF | TGTGCCAGCAGCTTAGCTTTTGACAGGGGCTACACCTTC
few | TRBJ2-3 | TRBV29-1 | NA | CSVGRVEDTQYF | TGCAGCGTTGGCAGGGTAGAAGATACGCAGTATTTT
NA | TRBJ2-4 | TRBV19 | NA | CASSIGRASPAKNIQYF | TGTGCCAGTAGTATCGGCCGGGCTAGCCCAGCCAAAAACATTCAGTACTTC
NA | TRBJ1-2 | TRBV5-1 | NA | CASSSGGGRNYGYTF | TGCGCCAGCAGCTCGGGAGGCGGGAGAAACTATGGCTACACCTTC
NA | TRBJ1-2 | TRBV6-5 | TRBD1 | CASSYSSLVLGQGNGYTF | TGTGCCAGCAGTTACTCGAGTTTGGTCTTGGGACAGGGTAATGGCTACACCTTC
NA | TRBJ2-1 | TRBV7-2 | TRBD2 | CASSLAGGTSYEQFF | TGTGCCAGCAGCTTAGCGGGAGGGACCTCGTATGAGCAGTTCTTC
NA | TRBJ1-5 | TRBV6-6 | NA | CASSNPGNQPQHF | TGTGCCAGCAGTAACCCAGGAAATCAGCCCCAGCATTTT
few | TRBJ2-3 | TRBV5-3 | NA | CARSPRGAEIKSADTQYF | TGTGCCAGAAGCCCAAGGGGGGCCGAAATTAAATCCGCAGATACGCAGTATTTT
NA | TRBJ1-2 | TRBV28 | TRBD1 | CASSSQGARGYTF | TGTGCCAGCAGCTCACAGGGGGCTCGGGGCTACACCTTC
few | TRBJ2-1 | TRBV12-3/TRBV12-4 | TRBD2 | CASRPRGLGGSNEQFF | TGTGCCAGCAGACCCCGCGGACTAGGAGGCTCCAATGAGCAGTTCTTC
NA | TRBJ2-7 | TRBV5-5 | NA | CASSLGGSRPRLNNEQYF | TGTGCCAGCAGCTTGGGGGGTTCCAGGCCTCGGCTTAACAATGAGCAGTACTTC
few | TRBJ1-2 | TRBV28 | NA | CATARGNGGYTF | TGTGCCACCGCCCGGGGGAATGGGGGCTACACCTTC
NA | TRBJ2-7 | TRBV27 | NA | CASRKTAGSSYEQYF | TGTGCCAGCAGAAAAACTGCGGGGTCTTCCTACGAGCAGTACTTC
NA | TRBJ2-1 | TRBV9 | NA | CASSVATGHEQFF | TGTGCCAGCAGCGTAGCTACCGGACATGAGCAGTTCTTC
NA | TRBJ2-3 | TRBV29-1 | NA | CSVASRLVRDTQYF | TGCAGCGTTGCTAGCAGACTTGTGCGAGATACGCAGTATTTT
NA | TRBJ2-1 | TRBV11-3 | TRBD1 | CASSLGTGREQFF | TGTGCCAGCAGCTTAGGGACAGGGCGTGAGCAGTTCTTC
once | TRBJ2-5 | TRBV12-3/TRBV12-4 | TRBD2 | CASTSGRRGTQYF | TGTGCCAGTACTAGCGGGAGGAGAGGGACCCAGTACTTC
few | TRBJ2-7 | TRBV5-5 | NA | CASSLVGTYEQYF | TGTGCCAGCAGCTTGGTAGGAACCTACGAGCAGTACTTC
few | TRBJ1-2 | TRBV29-1 | NA | CSGDRGAGGYTF | TGCAGCGGGGATAGGGGGGCAGGCGGCTACACCTTC
NA | TRBJ1-4 | TRBV9 | NA | CASSATGLYSTNEKLFF | TGTGCCAGCAGCGCGACGGGACTCTACTCAACTAATGAAAAACTGTTTTTT
NA | TRBJ1-1 | TRBV6-1 | NA | CASSAAGTREAFF | TGTGCCAGCAGTGCTGCAGGGACCCGGGAAGCTTTCTTT
NA | TRBJ2-7 | TRBV10-3 | TRBD1 | CAISGATGAEGTYEQYF | TGTGCCATCAGTGGCGCCACAGGGGCCGAGGGTACCTACGAGCAGTACTTC
NA | TRBJ2-2 | TRBV7-2 | TRBD2 | CASSSLAAQSTGELFF | TGTGCCAGCAGCTCCCTAGCGGCCCAGAGCACCGGGGAGCTGTTTTTT
few | TRBJ2-3 | TRBV27 | NA | CASSLVSGTDTQYF | TGTGCCAGCAGTTTGGTTTCCGGGACAGATACGCAGTATTTT
NA | TRBJ2-1 | TRBV20-1 | TRBD1 | CSARDRDRVSNEQFF | TGCAGTGCTAGAGACCGGGACAGGGTGAGCAATGAGCAGTTCTTC
few | TRBJ2-5 | TRBV29-1 | TRBD2 | CSVDGVAGGHTQYF | TGCAGCGTTGATGGGGTAGCGGGAGGTCATACCCAGTACTTC
NA | TRBJ2-7 | TRBV13 | NA | CASSSRGRSSYEQYF | TGTGCCAGCAGCTCCCGCGGTAGGAGCTCCTACGAGCAGTACTTC
NA | TRBJ2-7 | TRBV10-2 | TRBD2 | CASSWTDSGYEQYF | TGCGCCAGCAGTTGGACTGATAGCGGGTACGAGCAGTACTTC
NA | TRBJ2-7 | TRBV10-3 | NA | CAISEFLQEAHYEQYF | TGTGCCATCAGTGAGTTCCTACAGGAAGCCCACTACGAGCAGTACTTC
NA | TRBJ2-3 | TRBV6-1 | TRBD1 | CASSTGPGTGFADTQYF | TGTGCCAGCAGCACCGGACCCGGGACAGGGTTTGCGGATACGCAGTATTTT
NA | TRBJ2-1 | TRBV2 | NA | CASSESRGSYNEQFF | TGTGCCAGCAGCGAGTCAAGGGGCTCCTACAATGAGCAGTTCTTC
few | TRBJ1-2 | TRBV7-2 | NA | CASSLGQGTYGYTF | TGTGCCAGCAGCTTAGGGCAGGGGACCTATGGCTACACCTTC
few | TRBJ2-1 | TRBV29-1 | NA | CSAGAGYNEQFF | TGCAGCGCCGGGGCGGGTTACAATGAGCAGTTCTTC
NA | TRBJ2-3 | TRBV29-1 | NA | CSALVGESTDTQYF | TGCAGCGCCCTTGTCGGGGAAAGCACAGATACGCAGTATTTT
NA | TRBJ2-1 | TRBV2 | NA | CASSEAPGSEQFF | TGTGCCAGCAGTGAAGCTCCCGGGAGTGAGCAGTTCTTC
NA | TRBJ2-1 | TRBV29-1 | NA | CSVDGGPSSYNEQFF | TGCAGCGTGGATGGAGGACCGAGCTCCTACAATGAGCAGTTCTTC
NA | TRBJ2-1 | TRBV20-1 | TRBD1 | CSAVLTGYEQFF | TGCAGTGCTGTTCTGACAGGGTATGAGCAGTTCTTC
NA | TRBJ1-2 | TRBV29-1 | TRBD1 | CSVVSGGDSRISNYGYTF | TGCAGCGTTGTATCTGGGGGGGACAGCCGAATTTCTAACTATGGCTACACCTTC
NA | TRBJ1-2 | TRBV5-1 | TRBD1 | CASSLELTGDRGPDYGYTF | TGCGCCAGCAGCTTGGAGTTAACGGGGGACAGGGGCCCTGACTATGGCTACACCTTC
NA | TRBJ2-3 | TRBV28 | TRBD2 | CASTQGLATGDTQYF | TGTGCCAGCACTCAGGGACTAGCGACGGGAGATACGCAGTATTTT
many | TRBJ1-2 | TRBV12-3/TRBV12-4 | NA | CASSLEGGRVNGYTF | TGTGCCAGCAGCCTAGAGGGGGGGCGCGTGAATGGCTACACCTTC